One and the same sample provided the 29 T cell receptor beta chains below, sequenced in a study of T cell repertoires in ileal Crohn's disease (dated by TCRdb to 2018 to 2020). Library construction relied on the immunoSEQ multiplex PCR assay. TCRdb stores this immuneACCESS table with in-frame sequences only. Part of the clones is absent; in the studies checked, under half of the shortfall reflects unresolved V genes, and no reason is known for the rest. The sample table shows about 13,000 clones, and 60% to 80% are seen once. The top ten clones comprise roughly 8.6% of the sample. In light of the paper, this sample's time point label describes: neoterminal ileum biopsy at postoperative endoscopy, about 6 months after surgery. The sequenced sample was ileal tissue. The source is an adult with Crohn's disease.

The chain recombines TRBV5-1 with TRBJ2-7, with D unresolved. The V gene's germline CDR1 is SGHRS and CDR2 YFSETQ. The CDR3 is 14 residues long. Between the trimmed V and J ends, which lost 1 base and 1 base, there was a span of 9 bases. The CDR3 reads CASSLLVGSYEQYF. The CDR3, as DNA: TGCGCCAGCAGCTTGCTAGTGGGATCCTACGAGCAGTACTTC.

This sequence joins TRBV6-6 and TRBJ2-7, with 7 bases identical to TRBD2. This CDR3 is 14 amino acids long. From germline, CDR1 is MNHNY and CDR2 SVGAGI (reference sequence). V was clipped by 7 bases and J by 5 bases; unmatched bases: 11. CDR3 residues: CASTQSGDSDEQYF. The DNA of the CDR3 is TGTGCCAGCACCCAAAGCGGGGATAGTGACGAGCAGTACTTC.

The chain couples TRBV5-4 to TRBJ2-7, with TRBD2 identical over 11 bases. V shed 3 bases, J shed 4 bases, and the junction held 6 bases outside the gene matches. The CDR3 covers 15 residues. Germline assignment: CDR1 SGHNT and CDR2 YYREEE (reference sequence). The CDR3 coding sequence is TGTGCCAGCAGCTCAGGGACTAGCGGAGATTACGAGCAGTACTTC. Its protein is CASSSGTSGDYEQYF.

The chain is built from TRBV5-1 and TRBJ1-4, with D possibly matching TRBD1 (5 bases). Between the trimmed V and J ends, which lost 4 bases and 6 bases, there was a span of 19 bases. This CDR3 has 16 amino acids. The germline V gene encodes CDR1 SGHRS and CDR2 YFSETQ. Written as DNA, the CDR3 is TGCGCCAGCAGCACCTACCCCGGGGGAAGTGATGAAAAACTGTTTTTT. This codes for CASSTYPGGSDEKLFF.

In its sample, this clone was seen a few times. V gene TRBV7-2 combines with J gene TRBJ1-6; 8 bases align to TRBD1. Trimming at V came to 1 base and at J to 6 bases, leaving 5 bases not matched to a gene. The CDR3 totals 16 residues. Germline V CDR1 and CDR2: SGHTA, FQGNSA. DNA for the CDR3: TGTGCCAGCAGCTTAGGACGACAGGGGATTAATTCACCCCTCCACTTT. Amino acids: CASSLGRQGINSPLHF. Together with reference TRBV7-2 and TRBJ1-6, the CDR3 gives the full variable domain: GAGVSQSPSNKVTEKGKDVELRCDPISGHTALYWYRQSLGQGLEFLIYFQGNSAPDKSGLPSDRFSAERTGGSVSTLTIQRTQQEDSAVYLCASSLGRQGINSPLHFGNGTRLTVT.

This clone came up a few times. The chain has TRBV29-1 and TRBJ2-5; a weak D match, TRBD2 (5 bases). Between the trimmed V and J ends, which lost 3 bases and 4 bases, there was a span of 12 bases. The germline CDR1 and CDR2 sequences are SQVTM and ANQGSEA. The CDR3 extends over 13 amino acids. The CDR3 is CSVDPVRGETQYF. CDR3 nucleotides: TGCAGCGTTGATCCGGTTCGGGGAGAGACCCAGTACTTC.

The chain has TRBV5-4 and TRBJ2-2; TRBD2 is a possible D gene (6 bases). Germline lookup yields CDR1 SGHNT and CDR2 YYREEE (reference sequence). The CDR3 has 16 residues. Trimming shortened V by 3 bases and J by 0 bases, and 12 bases separated the two germline ends. The chain's CDR3 is CASSSLGGSNTGELFF. The DNA of the CDR3 is TGTGCCAGCAGCTCGTTGGGGGGATCGAACACCGGGGAGCTGTTTTTT.

The CDR3 bases are TGCGCCAGCAGTGATATTAAAGCAGGAGGAAAAAATGAGCAGTTCTTC. Encoded protein: CASSDIKAGGKNEQFF. The rearrangement uses TRBV10-1 and TRBJ2-1, with D tentatively TRBD2 (5 bases). Germline V gives CDR1 WNHNN, CDR2 SYGVQD (reference sequence). There are 16 residues in the CDR3. Deletions cut 3 bases from V and 7 bases from J, with 19 bases between.

This chain joins TRBV9 and TRBJ2-1; tentatively, D is TRBD1 (6 bases). V lost 3 bases to trimming and J lost 8 bases, with 12 bases between them. The germline V gene encodes CDR1 SGDLS and CDR2 YYNGEE. The CDR3 is 13 amino acids. The CDR3 loop reads CASSAGTLDEQFF. The CDR3 coding sequence is TGTGCCAGCAGCGCCGGGACACTAGATGAGCAGTTCTTC. Complete variable domain (other parts from reference TRBV9 and TRBJ2-1): DSGVTQTPKHLITATGQRVTLRCSPRSGDLSVYWYQQSLDQGLQFLIQYYNGEERAKGNILERFSAQQFPDLHSELNLSSLELGDSALYFCASSAGTLDEQFFGPGTRLTVL.

The J gene is TRBJ2-7, the V gene TRBV27; TRBD1 matches at 10 bases. V trimming: 5 bases; J trimming: 4 bases; junction bases outside the gene matches: 5. The CDR3 sequence is 14 residues long. Germline V lookup: CDR1 MNHEY, CDR2 SMNVEV (reference sequence). The CDR3 nucleotides are TGTGCCAGCAGTGCAGACAGGGGGCGGTACGAGCAGTACTTC. Translated, it gives CASSADRGRYEQYF.

The rearrangement uses TRBV27 and TRBJ2-3; the match to TRBD2 covers 13 bases. This CDR3 region has 16 residues. The V segment lost 2 bases and the J segment 4 bases; nucleotides outside the gene matches: 3. CDR1 MNHEY and CDR2 SMNVEV come from the germline V gene (reference sequence). This CDR3 is CASSLTSGGASDTQYF. The CDR3 region has the DNA TGTGCCAGCAGTTTAACTAGCGGGGGGGCTTCAGATACGCAGTATTTT.

The V and J genes are TRBV10-1 and TRBJ1-6; D not certain. Trimming shortened V by 3 bases and J by 10 bases, and 10 bases separated the two germline ends. The CDR3 is 13 residues long. Germline values: CDR1 WNHNN, CDR2 SYGVQD (reference sequence). This CDR3 is CASSETLSSPLHF. The CDR3 DNA sequence: TGCGCCAGCAGTGAAACGTTGTCCTCACCCCTCCACTTT.

V and J are TRBV5-4 and TRBJ2-5; 9 positions match TRBD2. V dropped 3 bases and J dropped 3; count of bases not matched to a gene: 3. This CDR3 contains 14 residues. The germline gives CDR1 SGHNT, CDR2 YYREEE (reference sequence). The CDR3: CASSSRTSEETQYF. The CDR3 nucleotides read TGTGCCAGCAGCTCCAGGACTAGCGAAGAGACCCAGTACTTC.

The genes are TRBV2 and TRBJ2-1; no reliable D call. This CDR3 spans 15 amino acids. From germline, CDR1 is SNHLY and CDR2 FYNNEI. Trimming shortened V by 6 bases and J by 4 bases, and 16 bases separated the two germline ends. The CDR3 region is CASSDLGHNYNEQFF. The CDR3 DNA is TGTGCCAGCAGCGACCTAGGGCACAATTACAATGAGCAGTTCTTC.

This clone was picked up one time. This chain joins TRBV6-4 and TRBJ1-2; D call uncertain. Germline-derived CDR1 and CDR2 are MRHNA and SNTAGT. The V end lost 2 bases, the J end lost 3 bases, and 10 bases lay between the germline ends. The CDR3 runs to 14 residues. CDR3 DNA sequence: TGTGCCAGCAGTGACGCCCCATGGGACTATGGCTACACCTTC. The encoded protein is CASSDAPWDYGYTF.

This sequence joins TRBV4-1 and TRBJ1-1, with 7 bases fitting TRBD1. Trimming took 1 base from V and 6 from J; bases not matched to a gene: 5. CDR3 length: 14 residues. Per the germline V gene, CDR1 is MGHRA and CDR2 is YSYEKL. The CDR3 loop is CASSQVTGAAEAFF. The CDR3 bases are TGCGCCAGCAGCCAAGTAACAGGGGCGGCTGAAGCTTTCTTT.

Only a few counts were recorded for this clone. The chain has TRBV5-6 and TRBJ2-7; 7 nucleotides align to TRBD2. V trimming: 2 bases; J trimming: 0 bases; junction bases outside the gene matches: 2. Germline V gene sequence: CDR1 SGHDT, CDR2 YYEEEE. The CDR3 runs to 14 residues. CDR3 in amino acids: CASSFRGVSYEQYF. In DNA form, the CDR3 reads TGTGCCAGCAGCTTTCGGGGGGTCTCCTACGAGCAGTACTTC.

The rearrangement links TRBV6-1 to TRBJ2-7; 7 bases align to TRBD1. This CDR3 region has 15 residues. Per germline, CDR1 MNHNS and CDR2 SASEGT. Trimming at V came to 4 bases and at J to 0 bases, leaving 6 bases not matched to a gene. The CDR3 sequence is CASSAQTGTSYEQYF. DNA for the CDR3: TGTGCCAGCAGTGCCCAGACAGGGACCTCCTACGAGCAGTACTTC.

This chain uses TRBV19 with TRBJ1-4; no clear D. Germline loops: CDR1 LNHDA, CDR2 SQIVND (reference sequence). Trimming left V 4 bases short and J 8 bases short, with 8 bases between. The CDR3 runs to 12 residues. The CDR3 protein is CASSRRWEKLFF. The CDR3 DNA reads as TGTGCCAGTAGTAGACGGTGGGAAAAACTGTTTTTT.

The table lists this clone with a few counts. The CDR3 sequence: CSARDPGRGEQFF. The CDR3 DNA reads as TGCAGCGCCCGGGACCCTGGGAGGGGTGAGCAGTTCTTC. The rearrangement links TRBV29-1 to TRBJ2-1; 7 bases line up with TRBD2. CDR3 length: 13 residues. Losses at the gene ends were 7 bases for V and 9 bases for J; bases not matched to a gene: 12. From germline, CDR1 is SQVTM and CDR2 ANQGSEA.

This clone was counted only a few times. The gene calls are TRBV7-8 and TRBJ2-5; TRBD2 matches 8 bases. Losses at the gene ends were 5 bases for V and 4 bases for J; bases not matched to a gene: 9. CDR1 and CDR2 (germline): SGHVS, FQNEAQ. This CDR3 contains 15 residues. CDR3 region: CASSRWAGGVETQYF. CDR3 nucleotides: TGTGCCAGCAGCCGCTGGGCGGGGGGTGTAGAGACCCAGTACTTC.

The chain links TRBV27 to TRBJ1-4, with D unclear. Between the trimmed V and J ends, which lost 3 bases and 8 bases, there was a span of 13 bases. The germline V gene has CDR1 MNHEY and CDR2 SMNVEV (reference sequence). CDR3 length: 14 amino acids. CDR3: CASSFDRVGEKLFF. The CDR3 region has the DNA TGTGCCAGCAGTTTTGATAGGGTCGGCGAAAAACTGTTTTTT. The entire variable domain, with the rest obtained from reference TRBV27 and TRBJ1-4, is as follows: EAQVTQNPRYLITVTGKKLTVTCSQNMNHEYMSWYRQDPGLGLRQIYYSMNVEVTDKGDVPEGYKVSRKEKRNFPLILESPSPNQTSLYFCASSFDRVGEKLFFGSGTQLSVL.

This clone has only a few counts. This specimen includes other DNA sequences encoding the same CDR3. The V and J genes are TRBV6-1 and TRBJ1-2; D gene uncertain. Trimming took off 8 bases at V and 3 bases at J, with 13 bases between the two ends. The CDR3 extends over 13 amino acids. Germline V gene lookup returns CDR1 MNHNS and CDR2 SASEGT. The CDR3 loop reads CASRVGQYYGYTF. Here the CDR3 DNA reads TGTGCCAGCCGGGTTGGGCAGTACTATGGCTACACCTTC.

Here the CDR3 DNA reads TGTGCCAGCAGCTTAGTCGGCGGGGTAAGAGATACGCAGTATTTT. It encodes CASSLVGGVRDTQYF. The chain links TRBV7-2 to TRBJ2-3, with D possibly matching TRBD2 (6 bases). The CDR3 sequence is 15 residues long. Trimming stripped 1 base from V and 5 bases from J, with 13 bases between. From germline, CDR1 is SGHTA and CDR2 FQGNSA.

V and J are TRBV5-6 and TRBJ2-2; tentative D call: TRBD1 (6 bases). Germline V CDR1 and CDR2: SGHDT, YYEEEE. The CDR3 consists of 16 residues. Trimming removed 0 bases at V and 3 bases at J, with 12 bases between. The CDR3 loop is CASSLVSGAHTGELFF. The DNA of the CDR3 is TGTGCCAGCAGCTTGGTGTCAGGGGCGCACACCGGGGAGCTGTTTTTT.

The chain has TRBV5-6 and TRBJ2-7; D is possibly TRBD2 (5 bases). V lost 6 bases, J lost 6 bases, and 22 bases lay in between. Germline V gives CDR1 SGHDT, CDR2 YYEEEE. This CDR3 contains 15 residues. The CDR3 nucleotides read TGTGCCAGCACCCCCGAAGGGAGCGGTCTGGGCGAGCAGTACTTC. Its translation is CASTPEGSGLGEQYF.

The chain couples TRBV28 to TRBJ2-4; 9 bases agree with TRBD2. V trimming: 2 bases; J trimming: 9 bases; junction bases outside the gene matches: 5. The CDR3 is 14 residues long. CDR1 is MDHEN and CDR2 is SYDVKM in the germline V gene. The CDR3 bases are TGTGCCAGCAGTTTAGCGGGGGGGCTCGGCATTCAGTACTTC. Encoded protein: CASSLAGGLGIQYF.

J is TRBJ2-7 and V is TRBV7-9, with 9 bases that match TRBD1. V trimming: 6 bases; J trimming: 7 bases; junction bases outside the gene matches: 10. The CDR3 length is 14 residues. Germline V gene data show CDR1 as SEHNR and CDR2 as FQNEAQ (reference sequence). The chain's CDR3 is CASRTGGASGEQYF. The CDR3 DNA reads as TGTGCCAGCAGGACAGGGGGGGCTTCTGGAGAGCAGTACTTC.

The rearrangement joins TRBV11-1 to TRBJ2-5, with D tentatively TRBD1 or TRBD2 (6 bases each). CDR3 length equals 12 residues. Germline V gives CDR1 SGHAT, CDR2 FQDESV (reference sequence). Trimming removed 8 bases at V and 2 bases at J, with 9 bases between. CDR3 nucleotide sequence: TGTGCCAGCGGGGGGCGGCAAGAGACCCAGTACTTC. It is translated as CASGGRQETQYF.